These T cell receptor beta chains were read from a single sample in a study of T cell repertoires in aging, cancer and after chemotherapy. One entry per CDR3 protein results from TCRdb running MiXCR on the multiplex PCR reads. The repertoire holds more than 900 distinct CDR3 sequences, around 57% seen once, with about 80% in the top ten. The sequenced material came from blood. These receptor sequences come from a human donor with a blood cancer. The CDR3 runs from the conserved cysteine through the conserved F or W. The D gene is left open where the match is weak. The listing skips clone size in some rows; elsewhere it reads once, few, many or a size class.

CDR3 protein | CDR3 DNA | V gene | D gene | J gene | clone size
CASSLDRNVPSYEQYF | TGTGCCAGCAGCTTAGATCGGAATGTCCCCTCCTACGAGCAGTACTTC | TRBV11-1 | . | TRBJ2-7 | large
CASSLGGTSLYEQYF | TGTGCCAGCAGCTTAGGCGGGACTAGTTTATACGAGCAGTACTTC | TRBV11-1 | TRBD2 | TRBJ2-7 | .
CSARDLLAGAETQYF | TGCAGTGCTAGAGATTTACTAGCGGGAGCAGAGACCCAGTACTTC | TRBV20-1 | TRBD2 | TRBJ2-5 | .
CASRLTGTPQETQYF | TGTGCCAGCAGGCTTACCGGGACTCCTCAAGAGACCCAGTACTTC | TRBV12-3/TRBV12-4 | . | TRBJ2-5 | once
CASSLYLEGSHYEQYF | TGTGCCAGCAGCTTATATCTGGAGGGGAGCCACTACGAGCAGTACTTC | TRBV11-1 | . | TRBJ2-7 | .
CASSIGSWELFF | TGTGCCAGTAGTATCGGGAGCTGGGAGCTGTTTTTT | TRBV19 | . | TRBJ2-2 | few
CATSAAGELFF | TGTGCCACCAGTGCGGCCGGGGAGCTGTTTTTT | TRBV24-1 | . | TRBJ2-2 | once
CASMAGGDTQYF | TGTGCCAGCATGGCAGGTGGGGATACGCAGTATTTT | TRBV6-6 | . | TRBJ2-3 | .
CASSMGAYSNQPQHF | TGTGCCAGTAGTATGGGGGCCTATAGCAATCAGCCCCAGCATTTT | TRBV19 | . | TRBJ1-5 | .
CSARGTLAGGNRYEQYF | TGCAGTGCTAGAGGGACACTAGCGGGGGGGAACCGTTACGAGCAGTACTTC | TRBV20-1 | TRBD2 | TRBJ2-7 | few
CASSPGLAGGPLDYNEQFF | TGTGCCAGCAGCCCGGGACTAGCGGGGGGGCCTCTTGACTACAATGAGCAGTTCTTC | TRBV12-3/TRBV12-4 | TRBD2 | TRBJ2-1 | .
CSASRVTEAFF | TGCAGTGCTAGTAGAGTCACTGAAGCTTTCTTT | TRBV20-1 | . | TRBJ1-1 | .
CASSTGTSNEQFF | TGTGCCAGCTCAACAGGGACTAGCAATGAGCAGTTCTTC | TRBV18 | TRBD2 | TRBJ2-1 | .
CASSLGTANNSPLHF | TGTGCCAGCAGTTTGGGGACGGCAAATAATTCACCCCTCCACTTT | TRBV27 | . | TRBJ1-6 | .
CSVELGPGTDTQYF | TGCAGCGTTGAATTGGGTCCTGGCACAGATACGCAGTATTTT | TRBV29-1 | . | TRBJ2-3 | few
CDTRTGASNEQFF | TGTGACACCAGGACAGGGGCTTCGAATGAGCAGTTCTTC | TRBV27 | TRBD1 | TRBJ2-1 | .
CASSFGTGLQPQHF | TGTGCCAGCAGTTTTGGGACAGGCCTTCAGCCCCAGCATTTT | TRBV12-3/TRBV12-4 | TRBD1 | TRBJ1-5 | .
CASSPTGRGGYTF | TGTGCCAGCAGCCCGACAGGCCGCGGTGGCTACACCTTC | TRBV5-6 | . | TRBJ1-2 | .